Sequencing of this T cell receptor beta chain was carried out in a study of cytomegalovirus exposure and HLA in healthy donors. Findings and limits, study-wide: The investigators catalogued 180 or so TCR beta chains as cytomegalovirus-associated.

This PCR relied on a set of 60 Vbeta primers and 13 Jbeta primers. The repertoire was sequenced with immunoSEQ multiplex PCR; TCRdb's copy has only in-frame clones and lacks some. The data hold around 80,000 clones, with less than 80% observed a single time. J lost 4 bases, V lost 0 bases, and 4 bases had no gene match. CDR3 size: 15 residues. The germline CDR1 and CDR2 sequences are SGDLS and YYNGEE. Of note for this clone: Its specificity is not known.

V and J are TRBV9 and TRBJ2-3; 8 positions agree with TRBD2. Sequencing was carried out using PBMCs. This clonotype was obtained from a man aged 40-49 years in good health and CMV-seropositive. CDR3 nucleotide sequence: TGTGCCAGCAGCGTAGTCGGGAGGGGTCCAGATACGCAGTATTTT. As protein: CASSVVGRGPDTQYF.